The text below deals with one TCR beta chain. Its antigen is unknown. Healthy Caucasian donors formed the entire cohort. The data were obtained in a study of identical twins. TCRdb fed the 5' RACE reads into MiXCR, producing one record per CDR3 protein. The table lists roughly 1.6 million distinct CDR3 sequences, roughly 35% of them singletons, with over 0.25% in the top ten. Study-level findings and limits: Beta clonotypes that were abundant in cord blood contained fewer insertions, a pattern absent from memory repertoires. Conclusions were based on cross-sectional statistical analysis, without following the same donors. Zero-insertion analyses might be partly confounded by invariant T cells like MAIT and iNKT.

Sequenced sample: cord blood. The origin of this receptor is a newborn girl in good health.

DNA of the CDR3: TGTGCCAGCAGCCCCGTAGCGGGAGACCACGAGCAGTTCTTC. Protein sequence: CASSPVAGDHEQFF. The rearrangement links TRBV7-2 to TRBJ2-1; 9 nucleotides align to TRBD2. The V gene's germline CDR1 is SGHTA and CDR2 FQGNSA. After removal of 5 bases from V and 10 bases from J, the junction contained 9 bases not matched to a gene. The CDR3 runs to 14 residues.